This TCR beta chain was retrieved from a study of T-cell reconstitution after alpha-beta-depleted transplantation in children. The CDR3 spans 13 residues. Germline assignment: CDR1 SQVTM and CDR2 ANQGSEA. Germline trimming cut 7 bases from V and 5 bases from J; bases unmatched to any gene: 11. This clonotype was counted a few times. As it was prepared, the TCRbeta library received unique molecular identifiers. TCRdb re-called the PCR reads through MiXCR, storing one row per CDR3 protein. The data contain 500,000 or so distinct CDR3 sequences, approximately 29% of them seen just once; the ten biggest clones take up more than 2%.

The chain couples TRBV29-1 to TRBJ2-7; 7 bases are a match to TRBD1. The source material was PBMCs from the stem cell graft donor, sampled from the stem cell graft. The sequence was collected from a human donor who donated a stem cell graft to a child with aplastic anemia. The CDR3 nucleotides are TGCAGCGGAACAAAGGGGGCTCCGGACGAGCAGTACTTC. Translated: CSGTKGAPDEQYF.